This T cell receptor beta chain was recorded in a study of control samples from healthy donors and cancer patients. Germline CDR1 is MNHEY and CDR2 is SVGEGT. The CDR3 covers 14 residues. The germline V and J ends were trimmed by 2 bases and 3 bases, with 11 bases remaining between them. Assay used: immunoSEQ multiplex PCR; TCRdb lists only in-frame clones, some missing. The sample has tens of thousands of clones; 88% are singletons. This clone was found a few times. Input material: blood. This rearrangement joins TRBV6-2 or TRBV6-3 to TRBJ2-7; maybe TRBD2 (6 bases). This TCR was recovered from a woman aged 65 to 85 in good health. The CDR3 here is CASSYGRDIYEQYF. CDR3 bases: TGTGCCAGCAGTTACGGGCGGGATATCTACGAGCAGTACTTC.